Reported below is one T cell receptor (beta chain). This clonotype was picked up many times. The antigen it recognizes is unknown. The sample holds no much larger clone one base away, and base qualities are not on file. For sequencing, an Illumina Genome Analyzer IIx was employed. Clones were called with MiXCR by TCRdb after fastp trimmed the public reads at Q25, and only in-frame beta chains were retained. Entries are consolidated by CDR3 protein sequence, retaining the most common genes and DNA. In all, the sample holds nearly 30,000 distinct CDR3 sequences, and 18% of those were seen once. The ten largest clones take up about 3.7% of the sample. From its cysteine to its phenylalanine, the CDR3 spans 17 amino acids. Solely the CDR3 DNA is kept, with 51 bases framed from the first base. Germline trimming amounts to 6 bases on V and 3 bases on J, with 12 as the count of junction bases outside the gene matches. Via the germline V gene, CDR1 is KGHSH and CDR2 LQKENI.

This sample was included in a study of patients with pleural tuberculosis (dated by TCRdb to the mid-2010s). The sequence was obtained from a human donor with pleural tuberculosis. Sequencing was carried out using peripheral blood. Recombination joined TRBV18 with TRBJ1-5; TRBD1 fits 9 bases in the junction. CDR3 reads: CASSRRGGQGSNQPQHF. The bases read TGTGCCAGCTCGCGTAGGGGGGGACAGGGATCCAATCAGCCCCAGCATTTT.